This T cell receptor beta chain is from a study of blood T cell repertoires in COVID-19. On the study more broadly: Nucleic acid was either cDNA or gDNA, and it came from T cells, B-cell-depleted T cells, or PBMCs.

The table lists this clone with a count of one. Clones were read by immunoSEQ multiplex PCR, and TCRdb kept only the in-frame ones, dropping some. The repertoire holds about 270,000 clones, with approximately 81% as singletons. The sequenced sample was peripheral blood. The sequence was collected from a woman aged 60 to 75 with active or convalescent COVID-19.

This CDR3 is CASSRDTGTGPYEQYF. As DNA, the CDR3 is TGCGCCAGCAGCCGCGATACAGGGACCGGGCCCTACGAGCAGTACTTC. This sequence joins TRBV4-3 and TRBJ2-7, with a tentative D call TRBD1 (6 bases). The CDR3 is made up of 16 amino acids. V shed 4 bases and J shed 2 bases, with 18 bases lying between them. The germline gives CDR1 LGHNA, CDR2 YSLEER.